This T cell receptor (beta chain) comes out of a study of regulatory T cells in long-lasting Graves disease. For the study at large: By definition, persistent Graves' disease involved antithyroid drugs for over 5 years alongside positive TSH receptor antibodies.

Indicated time point: persistent/refractory GD, antithyroid drugs over 5 years with positive TRAb. RNA isolated from PBMCs was used to make the TCR library. CDR3-region Arm-PCR and iRepertoire HTBI primers produced the TCR beta libraries. TCRdb reprocessed the multiplex PCR reads with MiXCR, giving one entry per CDR3 protein. The table records 500,000 to 700,000 distinct CDR3 sequences, 25% to 35% of them present only once. There are 15 residues in the CDR3. Trimming took 3 bases from V and 0 from J; bases not matched to a gene: 4. Germline values: CDR1 MNHEY, CDR2 SVGEGT. The sequence came from a female donor with Graves disease. Source: peripheral blood mononuclear cells (PBMCs), taken when the disease was refractory, from a patient treated with antithyroid drugs. This chain uses TRBV6-2 or TRBV6-3 with TRBJ2-5, with 7 bases matching TRBD2. The CDR3 spells CASSYGLADQETQYF. CDR3 bases: TGTGCCAGCAGTTATGGTCTAGCGGACCAAGAGACCCAGTACTTC.